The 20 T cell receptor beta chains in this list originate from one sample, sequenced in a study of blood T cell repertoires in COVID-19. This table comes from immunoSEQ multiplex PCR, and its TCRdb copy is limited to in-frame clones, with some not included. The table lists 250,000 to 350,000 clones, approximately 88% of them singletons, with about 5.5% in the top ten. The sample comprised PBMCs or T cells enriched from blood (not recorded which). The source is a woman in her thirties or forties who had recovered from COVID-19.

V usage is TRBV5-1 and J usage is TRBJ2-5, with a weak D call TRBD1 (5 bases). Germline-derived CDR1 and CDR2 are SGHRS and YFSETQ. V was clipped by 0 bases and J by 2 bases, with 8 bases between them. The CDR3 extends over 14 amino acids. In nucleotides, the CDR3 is TGCGCCAGCAGCTTGGCACGACAGCAAGAGACCCAGTACTTC. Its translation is CASSLARQQETQYF.

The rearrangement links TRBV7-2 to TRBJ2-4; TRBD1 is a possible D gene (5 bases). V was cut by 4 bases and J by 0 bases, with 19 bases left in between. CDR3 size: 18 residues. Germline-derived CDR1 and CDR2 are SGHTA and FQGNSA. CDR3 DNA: TGTGCCAGCAGCTCCATGAGACAGAGAAGTGGAGCCAAAAACATTCAGTACTTC. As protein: CASSSMRQRSGAKNIQYF.

In DNA form, the CDR3 reads TGTGCCAGCAGCGTAGCCGGGGGGCTTGGAGATACGCAGTATTTT. It encodes CASSVAGGLGDTQYF. The chain joins TRBV9 to TRBJ2-3; D is perhaps TRBD2 (7 bases). Trimming cost V 0 bases and J 5 bases, with 13 bases left between them. CDR1 is SGDLS, CDR2 YYNGEE, per germline. The CDR3 consists of 15 residues. Supplemented by reference TRBV9 and TRBJ2-3, the full variable domain reads DSGVTQTPKHLITATGQRVTLRCSPRSGDLSVYWYQQSLDQGLQFLIQYYNGEERAKGNILERFSAQQFPDLHSELNLSSLELGDSALYFCASSVAGGLGDTQYFGPGTRLTVL.

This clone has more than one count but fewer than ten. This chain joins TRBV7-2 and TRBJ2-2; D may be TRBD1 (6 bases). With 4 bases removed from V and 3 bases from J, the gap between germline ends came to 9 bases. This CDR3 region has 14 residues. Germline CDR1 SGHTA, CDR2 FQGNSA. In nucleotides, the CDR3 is TGTGCCAGCAGCTCTACAGGGTACACCGGGGAGCTGTTTTTT. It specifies CASSSTGYTGELFF.

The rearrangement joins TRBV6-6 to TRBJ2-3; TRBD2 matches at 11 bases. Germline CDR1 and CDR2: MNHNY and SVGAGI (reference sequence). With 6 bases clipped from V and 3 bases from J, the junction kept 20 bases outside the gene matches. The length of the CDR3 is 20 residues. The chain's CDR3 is CASSRLLAGGPPGRTDTQYF. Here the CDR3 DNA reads TGTGCCAGCAGCCGTCTCTTAGCGGGAGGGCCCCCCGGCAGGACAGATACGCAGTATTTT.

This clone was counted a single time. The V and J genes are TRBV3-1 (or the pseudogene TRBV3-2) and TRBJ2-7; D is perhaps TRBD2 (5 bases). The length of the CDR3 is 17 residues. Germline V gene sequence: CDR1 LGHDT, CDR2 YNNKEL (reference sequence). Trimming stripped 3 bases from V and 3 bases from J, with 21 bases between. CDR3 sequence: CASSHFFVPQGGYEQYF. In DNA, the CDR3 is TGTGCCAGCAGCCATTTTTTCGTCCCTCAAGGAGGCTACGAGCAGTACTTC.

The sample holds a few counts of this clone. CDR3 DNA sequence: TGTGCCAGCAGCCCTTATCGGGGTGAAAAACTGTTTTTT. Protein product: CASSPYRGEKLFF. The chain has TRBV5-8 and TRBJ1-4; D gene ambiguous. CDR3 length: 13 residues. V was shortened by 4 bases and J by 7 bases, with 11 bases between the two germline ends. CDR1 and CDR2 (germline): SGHTS, YDEGEE.

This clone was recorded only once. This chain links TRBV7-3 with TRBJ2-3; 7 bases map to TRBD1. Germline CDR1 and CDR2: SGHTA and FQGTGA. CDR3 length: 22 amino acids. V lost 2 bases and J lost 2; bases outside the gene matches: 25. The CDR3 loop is CASSLFPLQARGGLTYTDTQYF. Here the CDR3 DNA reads TGTGCCAGCAGCTTATTCCCCCTCCAGGCTAGAGGGGGCCTAACATACACAGATACGCAGTATTTT.

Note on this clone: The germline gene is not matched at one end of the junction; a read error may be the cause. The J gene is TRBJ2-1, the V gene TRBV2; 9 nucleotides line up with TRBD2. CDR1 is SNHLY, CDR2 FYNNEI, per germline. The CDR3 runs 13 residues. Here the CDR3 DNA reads TGTGCCAGCGGTGATAGCGGGAGCGATGAGCAGTTCTTC. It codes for CASGDSGSDEQFF.

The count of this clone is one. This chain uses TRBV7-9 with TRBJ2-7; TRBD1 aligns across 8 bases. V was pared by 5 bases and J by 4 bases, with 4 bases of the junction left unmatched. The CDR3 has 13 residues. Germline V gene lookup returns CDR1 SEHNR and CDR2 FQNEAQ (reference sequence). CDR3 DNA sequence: TGTGCCAGCAGCGAAGACAGGGGATACGAGCAGTACTTC. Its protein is CASSEDRGYEQYF.

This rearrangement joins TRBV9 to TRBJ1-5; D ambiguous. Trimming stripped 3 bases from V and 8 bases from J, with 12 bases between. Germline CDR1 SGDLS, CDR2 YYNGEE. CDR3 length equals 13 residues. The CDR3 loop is CASSENPIEPQHF. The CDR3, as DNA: TGTGCCAGCAGCGAAAACCCCATAGAGCCCCAGCATTTT.

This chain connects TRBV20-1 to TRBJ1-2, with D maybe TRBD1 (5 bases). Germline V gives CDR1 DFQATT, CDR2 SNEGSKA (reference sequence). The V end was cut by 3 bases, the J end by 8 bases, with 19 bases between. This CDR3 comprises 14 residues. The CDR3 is CSASQSSRGGGYTF. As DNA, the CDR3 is TGCAGTGCTAGTCAAAGTTCGCGGGGCGGGGGCTACACCTTC.

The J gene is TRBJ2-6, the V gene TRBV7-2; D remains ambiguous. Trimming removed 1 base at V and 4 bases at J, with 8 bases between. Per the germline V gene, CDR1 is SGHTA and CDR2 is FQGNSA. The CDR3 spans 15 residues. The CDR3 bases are TGTGCCAGCAGCTTAGTTGCCGCGGGGGCCAACGTCCTGACTTTC. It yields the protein CASSLVAAGANVLTF. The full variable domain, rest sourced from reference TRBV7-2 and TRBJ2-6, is GAGVSQSPSNKVTEKGKDVELRCDPISGHTALYWYRQSLGQGLEFLIYFQGNSAPDKSGLPSDRFSAERTGGSVSTLTIQRTQQEDSAVYLCASSLVAAGANVLTFGAGSRLTVL.

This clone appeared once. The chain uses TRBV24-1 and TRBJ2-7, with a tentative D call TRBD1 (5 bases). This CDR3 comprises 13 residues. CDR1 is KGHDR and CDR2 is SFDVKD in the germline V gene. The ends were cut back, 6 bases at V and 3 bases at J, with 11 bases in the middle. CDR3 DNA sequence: TGTGCCACCAGTACAGGAGCCAGCTACGAGCAGTACTTC. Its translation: CATSTGASYEQYF.

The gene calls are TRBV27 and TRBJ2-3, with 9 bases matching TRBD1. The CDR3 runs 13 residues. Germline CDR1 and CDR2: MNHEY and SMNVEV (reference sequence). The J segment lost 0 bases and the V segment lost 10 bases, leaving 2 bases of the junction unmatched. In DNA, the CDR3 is TGTGCCACACAGGGGGCTAGCACAGATACGCAGTATTTT. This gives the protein CATQGASTDTQYF.

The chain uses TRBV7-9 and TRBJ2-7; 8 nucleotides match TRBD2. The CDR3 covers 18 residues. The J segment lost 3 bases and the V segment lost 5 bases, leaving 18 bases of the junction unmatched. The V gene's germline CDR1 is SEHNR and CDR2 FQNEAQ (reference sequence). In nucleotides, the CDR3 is TGTGCCAGCAGCCCAGCGCTACTACTAGCGGAGAAGCTCTACGAGCAGTACTTC. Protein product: CASSPALLLAEKLYEQYF.

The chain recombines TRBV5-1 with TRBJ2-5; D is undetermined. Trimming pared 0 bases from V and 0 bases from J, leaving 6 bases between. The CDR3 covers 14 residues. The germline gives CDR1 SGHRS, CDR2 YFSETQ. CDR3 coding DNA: TGCGCCAGCAGCTTGGCCCCAGACCAAGAGACCCAGTACTTC. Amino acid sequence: CASSLAPDQETQYF.

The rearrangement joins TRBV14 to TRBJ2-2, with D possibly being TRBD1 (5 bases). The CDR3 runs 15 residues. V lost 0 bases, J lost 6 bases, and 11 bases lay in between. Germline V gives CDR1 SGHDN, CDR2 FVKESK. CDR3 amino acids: CASSQDLRVAGELFF. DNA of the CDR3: TGTGCCAGCAGCCAAGATCTCAGGGTGGCCGGGGAGCTGTTTTTT.

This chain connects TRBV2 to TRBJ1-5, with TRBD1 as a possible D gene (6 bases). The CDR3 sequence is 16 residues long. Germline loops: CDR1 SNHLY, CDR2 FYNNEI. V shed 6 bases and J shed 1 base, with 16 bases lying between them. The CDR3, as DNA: TGTGCCAGCAGCGGACAGCGAGACTTAAGCAATCAGCCCCAGCATTTT. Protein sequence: CASSGQRDLSNQPQHF. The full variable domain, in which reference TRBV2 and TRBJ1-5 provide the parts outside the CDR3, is EPEVTQTPSHQVTQMGQEVILRCVPISNHLYFYWYRQILGQKVEFLVSFYNNEISEKSEIFDDQFSVERPDGSNFTLKIRSTKLEDSAMYFCASSGQRDLSNQPQHFGDGTRLSIL.

CDR3 amino acids: CASSRSGEGEQFF. The CDR3 coding sequence is TGTGCCAGCAGCCGATCTGGGGAGGGTGAGCAGTTCTTC. This sequence joins TRBV27 and TRBJ2-1; 7 nucleotides agree with TRBD2. V lost 6 bases and J lost 9; bases outside the gene matches: 8. The germline V gene has CDR1 MNHEY and CDR2 SMNVEV (reference sequence). The CDR3 runs to 13 residues.